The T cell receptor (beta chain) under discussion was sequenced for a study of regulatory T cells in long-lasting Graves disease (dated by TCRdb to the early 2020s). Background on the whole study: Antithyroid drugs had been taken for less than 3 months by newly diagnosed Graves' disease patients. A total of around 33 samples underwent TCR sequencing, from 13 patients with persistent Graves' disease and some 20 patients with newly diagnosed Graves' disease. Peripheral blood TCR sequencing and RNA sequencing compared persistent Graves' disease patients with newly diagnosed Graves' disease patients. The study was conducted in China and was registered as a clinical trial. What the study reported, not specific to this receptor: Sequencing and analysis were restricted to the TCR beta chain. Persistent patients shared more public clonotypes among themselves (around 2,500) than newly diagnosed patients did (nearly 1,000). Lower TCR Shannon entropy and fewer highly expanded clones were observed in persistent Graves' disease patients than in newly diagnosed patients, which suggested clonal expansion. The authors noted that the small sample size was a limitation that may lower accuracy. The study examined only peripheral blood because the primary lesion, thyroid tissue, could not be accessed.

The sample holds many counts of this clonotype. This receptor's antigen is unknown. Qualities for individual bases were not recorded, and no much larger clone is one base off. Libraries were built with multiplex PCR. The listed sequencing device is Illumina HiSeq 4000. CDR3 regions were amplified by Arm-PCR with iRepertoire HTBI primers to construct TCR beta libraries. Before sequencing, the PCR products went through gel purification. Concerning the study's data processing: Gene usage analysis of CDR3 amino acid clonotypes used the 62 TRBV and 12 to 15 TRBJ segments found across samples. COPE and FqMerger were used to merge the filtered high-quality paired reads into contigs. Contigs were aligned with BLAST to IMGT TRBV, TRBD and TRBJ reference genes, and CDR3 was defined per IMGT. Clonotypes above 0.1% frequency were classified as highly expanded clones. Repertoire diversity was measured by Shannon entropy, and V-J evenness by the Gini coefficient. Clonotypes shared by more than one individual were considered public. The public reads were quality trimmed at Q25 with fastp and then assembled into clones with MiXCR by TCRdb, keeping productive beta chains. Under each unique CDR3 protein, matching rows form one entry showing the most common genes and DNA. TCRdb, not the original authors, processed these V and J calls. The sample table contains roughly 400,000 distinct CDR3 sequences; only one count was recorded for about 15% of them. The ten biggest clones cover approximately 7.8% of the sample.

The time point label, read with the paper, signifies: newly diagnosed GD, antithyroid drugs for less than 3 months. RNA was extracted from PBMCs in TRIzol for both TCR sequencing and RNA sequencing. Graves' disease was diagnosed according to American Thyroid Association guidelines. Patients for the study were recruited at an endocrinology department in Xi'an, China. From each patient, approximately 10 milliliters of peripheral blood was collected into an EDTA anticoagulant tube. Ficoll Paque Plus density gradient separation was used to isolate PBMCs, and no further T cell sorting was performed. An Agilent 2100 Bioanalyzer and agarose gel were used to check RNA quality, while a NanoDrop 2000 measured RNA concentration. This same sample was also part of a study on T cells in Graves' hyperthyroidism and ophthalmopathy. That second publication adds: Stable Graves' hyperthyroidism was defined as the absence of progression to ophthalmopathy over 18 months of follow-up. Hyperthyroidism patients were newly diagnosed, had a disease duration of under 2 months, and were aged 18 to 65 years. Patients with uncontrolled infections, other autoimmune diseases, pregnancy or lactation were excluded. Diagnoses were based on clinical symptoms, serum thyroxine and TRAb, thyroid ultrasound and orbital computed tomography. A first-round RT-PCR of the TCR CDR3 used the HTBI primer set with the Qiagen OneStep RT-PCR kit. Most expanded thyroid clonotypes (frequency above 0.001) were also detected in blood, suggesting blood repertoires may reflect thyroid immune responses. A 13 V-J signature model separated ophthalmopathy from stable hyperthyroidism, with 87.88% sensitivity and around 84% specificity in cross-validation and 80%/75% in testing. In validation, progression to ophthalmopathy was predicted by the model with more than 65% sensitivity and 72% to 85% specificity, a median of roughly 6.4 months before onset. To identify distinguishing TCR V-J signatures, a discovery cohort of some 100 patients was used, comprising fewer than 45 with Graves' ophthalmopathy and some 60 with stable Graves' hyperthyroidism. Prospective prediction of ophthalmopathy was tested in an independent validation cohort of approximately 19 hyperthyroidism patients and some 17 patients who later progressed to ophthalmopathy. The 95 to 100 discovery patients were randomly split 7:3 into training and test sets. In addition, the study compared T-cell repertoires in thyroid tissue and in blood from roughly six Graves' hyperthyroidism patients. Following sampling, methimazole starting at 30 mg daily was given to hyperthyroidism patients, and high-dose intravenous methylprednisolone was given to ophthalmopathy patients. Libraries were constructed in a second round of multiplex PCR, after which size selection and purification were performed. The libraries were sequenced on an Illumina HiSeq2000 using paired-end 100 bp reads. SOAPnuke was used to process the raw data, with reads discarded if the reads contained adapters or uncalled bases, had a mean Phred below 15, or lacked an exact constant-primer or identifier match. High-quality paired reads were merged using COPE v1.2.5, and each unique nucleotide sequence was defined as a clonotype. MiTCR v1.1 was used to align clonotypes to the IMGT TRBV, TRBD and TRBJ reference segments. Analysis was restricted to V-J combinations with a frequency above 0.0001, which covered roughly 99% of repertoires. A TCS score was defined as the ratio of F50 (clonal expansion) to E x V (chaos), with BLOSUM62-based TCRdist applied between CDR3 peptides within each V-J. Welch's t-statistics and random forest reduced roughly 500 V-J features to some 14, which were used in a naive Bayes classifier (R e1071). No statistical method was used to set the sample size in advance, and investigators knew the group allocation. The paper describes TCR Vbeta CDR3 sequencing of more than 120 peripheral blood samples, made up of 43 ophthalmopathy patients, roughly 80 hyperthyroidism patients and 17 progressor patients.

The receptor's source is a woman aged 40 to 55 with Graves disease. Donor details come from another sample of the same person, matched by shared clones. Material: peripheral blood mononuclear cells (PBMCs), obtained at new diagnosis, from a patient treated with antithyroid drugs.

The sequence in DNA is TGTGCCAGCCTGGCTGGGGCGGTCACTGAAGCTTTCTTT. This is translated as CASLAGAVTEAFF. The chain uses TRBV28 and TRBJ1-1, with a weak D call of TRBD1 (5 bases match). The germline V gene gives CDR1 as MDHEN and CDR2 as SYDVKM. V lost 8 bases and J lost 4 bases; the stretch between them is 14 bases long. The cysteine opens and the phenylalanine closes a CDR3 of 13 amino acids. Only the CDR3 portion is preserved as DNA: 39 bases, with reading frame beginning at the first base. Outside the CDR3, residues come from the reference TRBV28 and TRBJ1-1 proteins, so the full variable domain is: DVKVTQSSRYLVKRTGEKVFLECVQDMDHENMFWYRQDPGLGLRLIYFSYDVKMKEKGDIPEGYSVSREKKERFSLILESASTNQTSMYLCASLAGAVTEAFFGQGTRLTVV.